Listed below are T cell receptor beta chains from one sample, sequenced in a study of regulatory T cells in long-lasting Graves disease. MiXCR, run by TCRdb on the multiplex PCR reads, gives a single entry per CDR3 protein. The repertoire has 550,000 to 700,000 distinct CDR3 sequences, 15% to 20% of them found once; the top ten carry more than 10%. These same data were also listed under a study on T cells in Graves' hyperthyroidism and ophthalmopathy.

The sequencing used peripheral blood mononuclear cells (PBMCs), collected at new diagnosis, from a patient treated with antithyroid drugs. All receptors come from a man between 18 and 35 years old with Graves disease. CDR3s include the opening cysteine and the closing phenylalanine or tryptophan. The D gene is left open where the match is weak. Not every row has a clone size; where given, it reads once, few, many or a size class.

v_gene	abundance	j_gene	d_gene	CDR3aa	CDR3nt
TRBV20-1	-	TRBJ1-5	-	CSARPRAFQDQPQHF	TGCAGTGCTAGACCTCGGGCCTTCCAAGATCAGCCCCAGCATTTT
TRBV20-1	many	TRBJ2-3	TRBD2	CSARDARVKLAGDTDTQYF	TGCAGTGCTAGAGATGCCCGTGTTAAGTTAGCGGGAGACACAGATACGCAGTATTTT
TRBV7-8	many	TRBJ1-3	TRBD1	CASSLGTGVSSGNTIYF	TGTGCCAGCAGCTTAGGGACAGGGGTATCCTCTGGAAACACCATATATTTT
TRBV5-1	many	TRBJ2-7	-	CASSLRVPYEQYF	TGCGCCAGCAGCTTGCGCGTCCCCTACGAGCAGTACTTC
TRBV30	few	TRBJ2-7	TRBD2	CAWSFGTSGYEQYF	TGTGCCTGGAGTTTCGGGACTAGCGGCTACGAGCAGTACTTC
TRBV12-3/TRBV12-4	many	TRBJ2-1	TRBD2	CASSPGTSIHNEQFF	TGTGCCAGCAGTCCCGGGACTAGCATCCACAATGAGCAGTTCTTC
TRBV7-3	many	TRBJ2-1	TRBD2	CASSRGLAGDEQFF	TGTGCCAGCAGCCGGGGACTAGCGGGTGACGAGCAGTTCTTC
TRBV18	many	TRBJ2-1	TRBD2	CASSRASGRFDEQFF	TGTGCCAGCTCACGCGCTAGCGGGAGGTTCGATGAGCAGTTCTTC
TRBV15	many	TRBJ1-2	-	CATSRDLSQSGDGYTF	TGTGCCACCAGCAGAGATCTCAGTCAGTCAGGCGATGGCTACACCTTC
TRBV27	many	TRBJ2-7	TRBD1	CASSMRGLYEQYF	TGTGCCAGCAGTATGAGGGGGCTCTACGAGCAGTACTTC
TRBV6-5	many	TRBJ1-1	-	CASSYSRDGEMNTEAFF	TGTGCCAGCAGTTACTCCCGGGACGGCGAAATGAACACTGAAGCTTTCTTT
TRBV12-3/TRBV12-4	many	TRBJ1-2	-	CASSQGTGGLYGYTF	TGTGCCAGCAGCCAAGGGACGGGAGGCCTCTATGGCTACACCTTC
TRBV9	few	TRBJ2-3	-	CASSAQGRYSSTDTQYF	TGTGCCAGCAGCGCTCAGGGGAGGTATTCTAGCACAGATACGCAGTATTTT
TRBV3-1	-	TRBJ2-1	TRBD2	CAGSKTSGSGNEQFF	TGTGCCGGCAGCAAAACTAGCGGGAGTGGTAATGAGCAGTTCTTC
TRBV27	-	TRBJ2-2	TRBD2	CASRLGGITNTGELFF	TGTGCCAGCAGGTTGGGAGGGATAACGAACACCGGGGAGCTGTTTTTT
TRBV11-2	few	TRBJ2-1	TRBD2	CASSPLSGRYNEQFF	TGTGCCAGCAGCCCCCTCAGCGGGAGGTACAATGAGCAGTTCTTC
TRBV27	many	TRBJ2-7	TRBD1	CASSLAAGGRYEQYF	TGTGCCAGCAGTTTAGCGGCAGGGGGCCGGTACGAGCAGTACTTC
TRBV2	few	TRBJ1-4	-	CASTGLRAANEKLFF	TGTGCCAGCACCGGGCTCAGGGCGGCTAATGAAAAACTGTTTTTT
TRBV7-3	few	TRBJ2-7	TRBD2	CASSSGLAGLSVSYF	TGTGCCAGCAGCTCGGGACTAGCGGGTCTCTCGGTATCGTACTTC
TRBV20-1	many	TRBJ2-5	TRBD2	CSARWTSGQETQYF	TGCAGTGCTAGGTGGACTAGCGGTCAAGAGACCCAGTACTTC
TRBV20-1	many	TRBJ2-3	-	CSARGFPGVESSTDTQYF	TGCAGTGCTAGGGGGTTCCCGGGCGTAGAATCTAGCACAGATACGCAGTATTTT
TRBV20-1	-	TRBJ1-1	-	CSAFQQGAEAFF	TGCAGTGCTTTCCAACAGGGCGCTGAAGCTTTCTTT
TRBV3-1	-	TRBJ2-3	-	CASSQEGEGTDTQYF	TGTGCCAGCAGCCAAGAGGGAGAGGGTACAGATACGCAGTATTTT
TRBV6-9	few	TRBJ2-1	-	CASSYGETAEQFF	TGTGCCAGCAGTTACGGGGAGACGGCTGAGCAGTTCTTC
TRBV5-1	-	TRBJ2-3	-	CASSLARGGGTDTQYF	TGCGCCAGCAGCTTGGCCAGGGGAGGGGGCACAGATACGCAGTATTTT
TRBV5-1	many	TRBJ1-1	TRBD1	CASSLRGGTGVTEAFF	TGCGCCAGCAGCCTACGGGGGGGGACAGGGGTAACTGAAGCTTTCTTT
TRBV7-3	-	TRBJ2-2	-	CASSRAQGVTGELFF	TGTGCCAGCAGCCGGGCACAGGGCGTTACCGGGGAGCTGTTTTTT
TRBV30	-	TRBJ1-2	-	CAWRTYSSYTF	TGTGCCTGGAGGACATATTCAAGCTACACCTTC
TRBV27	many	TRBJ1-1	-	CASKGSYPGTEAFF	TGTGCCAGCAAGGGGTCCTATCCTGGCACTGAAGCTTTCTTT
TRBV20-1	many	TRBJ2-3	-	CSARDNRVSTDTQYF	TGCAGTGCTAGAGATAATAGGGTTAGCACAGATACGCAGTATTTT
TRBV20-1	-	TRBJ1-1	-	CSASRGLNTEAFF	TGCAGTGCTAGCCGGGGATTGAACACTGAAGCTTTCTTT
TRBV5-1	few	TRBJ2-3	-	CASSLIVVTDTQYF	TGCGCCAGCAGCTTGATAGTGGTAACAGATACGCAGTATTTT
TRBV7-9	many	TRBJ2-7	TRBD2	CASSRSGWSSYEQYF	TGTGCCAGCAGCCGTAGCGGGTGGAGCTCCTACGAGCAGTACTTC
TRBV6-1	many	TRBJ1-1	-	CASRPRGGVNTEAFF	TGTGCCAGCAGACCCCGTGGGGGGGTCAACACTGAAGCTTTCTTT
TRBV18	many	TRBJ2-7	-	CASSPTTTYEQYF	TGTGCCAGCTCACCAACGACTACCTACGAGCAGTACTTC
TRBV9	many	TRBJ1-2	TRBD1	CASSVGSTGGAYGYTF	TGTGCCAGCAGCGTCGGAAGCACAGGGGGGGCCTATGGCTACACCTTC
TRBV6-5	-	TRBJ1-6	TRBD1	CASSYVGQKNSPLHF	TGTGCCAGCAGTTACGTGGGACAGAAGAATTCACCCCTCCACTTT
TRBV7-9	many	TRBJ2-1	TRBD2	CASSLAVAGGPTKNEQFF	TGTGCCAGCAGCTTAGCGGTAGCGGGAGGGCCGACGAAGAATGAGCAGTTCTTC
TRBV7-9	few	TRBJ2-1	-	CASSLWVSSSYNEQFF	TGTGCCAGCAGCTTATGGGTCAGTTCCTCCTACAATGAGCAGTTCTTC
TRBV20-1	-	TRBJ1-6	-	CSATFGGGNSPLHF	TGCAGTGCTACGTTCGGGGGGGGAAATTCACCCCTCCACTTT
TRBV12-3/TRBV12-4	many	TRBJ2-7	-	CASSQVPREQYF	TGTGCCAGCAGTCAGGTCCCTCGAGAGCAGTACTTC
TRBV6-1	many	TRBJ1-1	TRBD1	CASSAGTGATNTEAFF	TGTGCCAGCAGTGCAGGGACAGGGGCGACGAACACTGAAGCTTTCTTT
TRBV6-2/TRBV6-3	-	TRBJ2-1	TRBD2	CASSQTSGGWDEQFF	TGTGCCAGCAGTCAGACTAGCGGGGGCTGGGATGAGCAGTTCTTC